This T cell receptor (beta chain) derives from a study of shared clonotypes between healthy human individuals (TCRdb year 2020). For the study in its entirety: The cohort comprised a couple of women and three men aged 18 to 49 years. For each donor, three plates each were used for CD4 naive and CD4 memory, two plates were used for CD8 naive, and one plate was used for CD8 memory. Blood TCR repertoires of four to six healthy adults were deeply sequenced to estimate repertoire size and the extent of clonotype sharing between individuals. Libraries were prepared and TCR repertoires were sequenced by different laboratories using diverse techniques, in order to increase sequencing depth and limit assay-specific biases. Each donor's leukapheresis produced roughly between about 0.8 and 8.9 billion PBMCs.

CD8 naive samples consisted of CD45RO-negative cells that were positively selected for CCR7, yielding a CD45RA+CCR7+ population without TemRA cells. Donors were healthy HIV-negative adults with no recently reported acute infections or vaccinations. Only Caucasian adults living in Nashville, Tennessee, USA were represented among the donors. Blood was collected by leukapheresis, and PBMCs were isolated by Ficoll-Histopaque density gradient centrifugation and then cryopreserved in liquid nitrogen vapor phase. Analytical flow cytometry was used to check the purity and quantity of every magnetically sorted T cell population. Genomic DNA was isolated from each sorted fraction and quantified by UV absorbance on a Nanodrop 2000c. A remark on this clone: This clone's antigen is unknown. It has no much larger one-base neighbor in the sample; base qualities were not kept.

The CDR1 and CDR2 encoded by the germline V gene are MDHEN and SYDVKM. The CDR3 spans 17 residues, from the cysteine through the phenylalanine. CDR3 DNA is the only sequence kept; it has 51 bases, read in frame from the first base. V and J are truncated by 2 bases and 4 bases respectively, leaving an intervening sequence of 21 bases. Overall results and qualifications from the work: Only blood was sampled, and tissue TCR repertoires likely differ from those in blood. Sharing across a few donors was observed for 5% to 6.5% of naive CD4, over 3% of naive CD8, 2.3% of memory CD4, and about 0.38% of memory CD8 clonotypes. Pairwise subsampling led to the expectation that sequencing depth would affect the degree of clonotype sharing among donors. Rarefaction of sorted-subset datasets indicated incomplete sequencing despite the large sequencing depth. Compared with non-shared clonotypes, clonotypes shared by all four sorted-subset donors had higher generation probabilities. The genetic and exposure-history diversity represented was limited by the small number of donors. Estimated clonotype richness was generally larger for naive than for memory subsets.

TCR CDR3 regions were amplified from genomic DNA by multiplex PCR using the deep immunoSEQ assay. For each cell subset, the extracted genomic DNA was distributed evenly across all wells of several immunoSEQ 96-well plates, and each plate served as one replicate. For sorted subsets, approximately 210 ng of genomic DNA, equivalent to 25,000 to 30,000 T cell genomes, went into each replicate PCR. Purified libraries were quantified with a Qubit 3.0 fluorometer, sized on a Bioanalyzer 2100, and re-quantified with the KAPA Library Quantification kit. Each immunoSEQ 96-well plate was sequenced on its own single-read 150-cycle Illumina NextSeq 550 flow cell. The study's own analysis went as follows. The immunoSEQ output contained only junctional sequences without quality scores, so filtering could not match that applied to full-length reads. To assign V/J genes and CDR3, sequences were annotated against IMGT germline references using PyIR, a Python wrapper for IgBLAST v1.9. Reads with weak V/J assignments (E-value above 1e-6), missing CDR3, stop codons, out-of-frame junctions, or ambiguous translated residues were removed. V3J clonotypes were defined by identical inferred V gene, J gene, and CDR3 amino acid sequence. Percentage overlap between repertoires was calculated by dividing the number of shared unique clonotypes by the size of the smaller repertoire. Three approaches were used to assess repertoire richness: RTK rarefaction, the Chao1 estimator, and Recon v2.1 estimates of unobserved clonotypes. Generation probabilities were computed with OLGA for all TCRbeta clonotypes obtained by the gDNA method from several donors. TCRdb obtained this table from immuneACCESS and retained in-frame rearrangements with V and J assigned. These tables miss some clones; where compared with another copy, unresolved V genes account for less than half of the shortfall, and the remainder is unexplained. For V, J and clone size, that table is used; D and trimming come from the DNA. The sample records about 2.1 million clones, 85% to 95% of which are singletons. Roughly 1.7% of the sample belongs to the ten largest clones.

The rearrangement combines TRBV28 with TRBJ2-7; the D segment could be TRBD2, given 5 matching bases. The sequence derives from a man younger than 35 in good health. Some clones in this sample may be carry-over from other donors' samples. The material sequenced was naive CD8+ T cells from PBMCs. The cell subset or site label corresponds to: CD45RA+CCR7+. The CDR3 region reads CASSLPSPGSAEYEQYF. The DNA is TGTGCCAGCAGTTTACCGTCGCCAGGATCAGCGGAATACGAGCAGTACTTC.